One and the same sample provided the 8 T cell receptor beta chains below, sequenced in a study of blood T cell repertoires in COVID-19. Assay used: immunoSEQ multiplex PCR; TCRdb lists only in-frame clones, some missing. Of over 150,000 clones in the sample, approximately 91% were seen once. Sequenced sample: peripheral blood. The receptors stem from a young man with COVID-19, enrolled during active disease.

The chain employs TRBV5-1 and TRBJ1-2; TRBD1 is a possible D gene (5 bases). V lost 4 bases and J lost 4, with 17 bases in between. The CDR3 is made up of 15 amino acids. The germline CDR1 and CDR2 sequences are SGHRS and YFSETQ. The CDR3 coding sequence is TGCGCCAGCAGCCCTTTCGGGGGGGGAGGCTATGGCTACACCTTC. This translates into CASSPFGGGGYGYTF.

The chain uses TRBV13 and TRBJ1-1, with D possibly matching TRBD1 (5 bases). V lost 5 bases and J 2 bases, leaving 21 bases between the germline ends. There are 17 residues in the CDR3. Germline V gene data show CDR1 as PRHDT and CDR2 as FYEKMQ (reference sequence). The CDR3 protein is CASSISIFRAINTEAFF. CDR3 nucleotide sequence: TGTGCCAGCAGCATCTCGATTTTCAGGGCTATTAACACTGAAGCTTTCTTT.

The V gene is TRBV6-6, the J gene TRBJ1-2; TRBD1 aligns across 8 bases. Germline CDR1 reads MNHNY; CDR2 reads SVGAGI (reference sequence). The CDR3 length is 17 residues. The trim removed 5 bases at V and 3 bases at J, leaving 14 bases unmatched. The CDR3 coding sequence is TGTGCCAGCAGTCCCCTACCAACCCTCAGGGGGCACTATGGCTACACCTTC. It codes for CASSPLPTLRGHYGYTF.

For this clone: One end of the junction is discordant with germline, which a read error may explain. The chain links TRBV2 to TRBJ1-4, with a tentative D call TRBD1 (6 bases). Per germline, CDR1 SNHLY and CDR2 FYNNEI. The CDR3 sequence is 12 residues long. DNA for the CDR3: TGTGCCAGCAGACAGGGAGTGGAAAAACTGCTTTTT. Translation gives CASRQGVEKLLF.

V gene TRBV19 combines with J gene TRBJ1-2; TRBD1 aligns across 7 bases. This CDR3 comprises 14 residues. J lost 4 bases, V lost 5 bases, and 7 bases had no gene match. CDR1 is LNHDA and CDR2 is SQIVND in the germline V gene (reference sequence). CDR3 region: CASSPTGQAYGYTF. CDR3 coding DNA: TGTGCCAGTAGTCCCACAGGACAGGCCTATGGCTACACCTTC.

The chain links TRBV7-9 to TRBJ2-7; possible D gene TRBD1, 6 bases. V lost 5 bases and J 3 bases, leaving 11 bases between the germline ends. Looked up from germline, CDR1 is SEHNR and CDR2 is FQNEAQ (reference sequence). The CDR3 loop spans 13 amino acids. CDR3 loop: CASSPGGIYEQYF. Written as DNA, the CDR3 is TGTGCCAGCAGCCCTGGGGGCATCTACGAGCAGTACTTC.

The chain is built from TRBV30 and TRBJ1-2; TRBD1 is a possible D gene (5 bases). CDR3 size: 14 residues. Germline V gene lookup returns CDR1 GTSNPN and CDR2 SVGIG (reference sequence). Trimming cost V 0 bases and J 3 bases, with 11 bases left between them. The DNA for the CDR3 is TGTGCCTGGAGTGTCCTGGGGCAAGACTATGGCTACACCTTC. Amino acids: CAWSVLGQDYGYTF.

DNA of the CDR3: TGTGCCAGCAGCATTGGGACAGGGGTATCCTACGAGCAGTACTTC. Its translation: CASSIGTGVSYEQYF. V and J are TRBV9 and TRBJ2-7; 10 nucleotides align to TRBD1. The germline V gene has CDR1 SGDLS and CDR2 YYNGEE. J was trimmed by 1 base and V by 4 bases; bases with no gene match: 5. The CDR3 is made up of 15 amino acids.